The 14 T cell receptor beta chains presented below share a single source sample, sequenced in a study of neoadjuvant nivolumab and ipilimumab in lung cancer. The protocol was immunoSEQ multiplex PCR, while the TCRdb copy is restricted to in-frame clones and leaves out a portion. Of about 18,000 clones in the sample, 60% to 85% are singletons; the top ten hold around 10%. The material was tumor tissue, obtained after neoadjuvant nivolumab, alone or with ipilimumab, at or shortly before surgery. Source of these receptors: an adult with non-small cell lung cancer.

The chain couples TRBV7-2 to TRBJ1-2; no reliable D call. The CDR3 consists of 16 residues. Germline V lookup: CDR1 SGHTA, CDR2 FQGNSA. V gave up 1 base and J gave up 2 bases, with 14 bases separating them. The CDR3 sequence is CASSLDSGGANYGYTF. CDR3 DNA: TGTGCCAGCAGCTTAGATAGTGGCGGTGCGAACTATGGCTACACCTTC.

The CDR3 DNA reads as TGTGCCAGTACCCTAACAGGATGGGGAACGGAGACCCAGTACTTC. Translated, it gives CASTLTGWGTETQYF. The rearrangement links TRBV19 to TRBJ2-5, with D possibly TRBD1 on 5 matching bases. The V end lost 7 bases, the J end lost 5 bases, and 20 bases lay between the germline ends. Germline values: CDR1 LNHDA, CDR2 SQIVND (reference sequence). The CDR3 is made up of 15 amino acids.

V is TRBV5-1 and J is TRBJ2-2; no clear D gene. CDR1 is SGHRS and CDR2 is YFSETQ in the germline V gene. Trimming removed 0 bases at V and 4 bases at J, with 10 bases between. The CDR3 is 15 amino acids. The DNA for the CDR3 is TGCGCCAGCAGCTTGGGTCTCATCTTCACCGGGGAGCTGTTTTTT. Translation gives CASSLGLIFTGELFF. Full variable domain (outside the CDR3, taken from reference TRBV5-1 and TRBJ2-2): KAGVTQTPRYLIKTRGQQVTLSCSPISGHRSVSWYQQTPGQGLQFLFEYFSETQRNKGNFPGRFSGRQFSNSRSEMNVSTLELGDSALYLCASSLGLIFTGELFFGEGSRLTVL.

The gene calls are TRBV20-1 and TRBJ2-7; D unresolved. Germline CDR1 DFQATT, CDR2 SNEGSKA (reference sequence). Trimming cost V 6 bases and J 6 bases, with 12 bases left between them. CDR3 length equals 11 residues. The CDR3 bases are TGCAGTGCGCCGGCGGTGGGCGAGCAGTACTTC. Amino acids: CSAPAVGEQYF.

The genes are TRBV30 and TRBJ1-2; D uncertain. CDR1 and CDR2 (germline): GTSNPN, SVGIG (reference sequence). The CDR3 loop spans 12 amino acids. V was clipped by 0 bases and J by 5 bases, with 7 bases between them. The CDR3: CAWSVKGYGYTF. CDR3 in DNA: TGTGCCTGGAGTGTAAAGGGATATGGCTACACCTTC.

V and J are TRBV29-1 and TRBJ1-5, with D unresolved. This CDR3 spans 12 amino acids. V lost 7 bases, J lost 4 bases, and 11 bases lay in between. Germline CDR1 is SQVTM and CDR2 is ANQGSEA. The CDR3 is CSGQDYNQPQHF. DNA of the CDR3: TGCAGCGGTCAGGATTATAATCAGCCCCAGCATTTT. Complete variable domain (other parts from reference TRBV29-1 and TRBJ1-5): SAVISQKPSRDICQRGTSLTIQCQVDSQVTMMFWYRQQPGQSLTLIATANQGSEATYESGFVIDKFPISRPNLTFSTLTVSNMSPEDSSIYLCSGQDYNQPQHFGDGTRLSIL.

The J gene is TRBJ2-5, the V gene TRBV5-1; D gene uncertain. The CDR3 runs 15 residues. Trimming stripped 0 bases from V and 1 base from J, with 10 bases between. CDR1 and CDR2 (germline): SGHRS, YFSETQ. In DNA, the CDR3 is TGCGCCAGCAGCTTGGAGGGCGGAGTCCAAGAGACCCAGTACTTC. Protein product: CASSLEGGVQETQYF.

The chain employs TRBV7-9 and TRBJ1-5, with 7 nucleotides matching TRBD1. CDR3 size: 16 residues. The trim removed 5 bases at V and 6 bases at J, leaving 13 bases unmatched. Per the germline V gene, CDR1 is SEHNR and CDR2 is FQNEAQ (reference sequence). CDR3 loop: CASSQGGRARGQPQHF. Here the CDR3 DNA reads TGTGCCAGCAGCCAGGGGGGCAGGGCGCGGGGTCAGCCCCAGCATTTT.

The J gene is TRBJ1-2, the V gene TRBV6-5; TRBD1 agrees at 12 bases. The CDR3 is 16 amino acids. The germline V gene has CDR1 MNHEY and CDR2 SVGAGI. J was trimmed by 7 bases and V by 2 bases; bases with no gene match: 8. The CDR3 region has the DNA TGTGCCAGCAGTTACCGGGACAGGGGGCTTGGGGGTGGCTACACCTTC. Protein product: CASSYRDRGLGGGYTF.

The chain carries TRBV5-1 and TRBJ2-7; TRBD2 matches at 7 bases. The V gene's germline CDR1 is SGHRS and CDR2 YFSETQ. Unmatched junction bases numbered 12, after V lost 0 bases and J lost 0 bases. The CDR3 extends over 18 amino acids. CDR3 bases: TGCGCCAGCAGCTTGGCCGGGACTACCGGACGATTCTCCTACGAGCAGTACTTC. Encoded protein: CASSLAGTTGRFSYEQYF.

The rearrangement joins TRBV6-6 to TRBJ1-2, with D possibly TRBD1 on 5 matching bases. CDR3 length: 13 residues. Germline CDR1 is MNHNY and CDR2 is SVGAGI (reference sequence). The V gene lost 2 bases and the J gene lost 3 bases, with 7 bases spanning the gap. CDR3 region: CASSYDSYYGYTF. As DNA, the CDR3 is TGTGCCAGCAGTTACGACAGTTACTATGGCTACACCTTC.

This sequence joins TRBV7-8 and TRBJ1-1; 7 bases fit TRBD1. CDR1 and CDR2 (germline): SGHVS, FQNEAQ. V was pared by 5 bases and J by 6 bases, with 6 bases of the junction left unmatched. The CDR3 spans 13 residues. In DNA form, the CDR3 reads TGTGCCAGCAGCCGGACAGGCTCAGCTGAAGCTTTCTTT. Its protein product is CASSRTGSAEAFF.

V usage is TRBV20-1 and J usage is TRBJ1-2; 7 bases match TRBD1. Germline values: CDR1 DFQATT, CDR2 SNEGSKA (reference sequence). This CDR3 contains 11 residues. CDR3 DNA: TGCAGGGGGGACAGTAACTATGGCTACACCTTC. This codes for CRGDSNYGYTF.

The chain links TRBV9 to TRBJ1-2; D not certain. V gave up 0 bases and J gave up 3 bases, with 6 bases separating them. The germline CDR1 and CDR2 sequences are SGDLS and YYNGEE. The CDR3 is made up of 13 amino acids. CDR3 in amino acids: CASSVATDYGYTF. CDR3 coding DNA: TGTGCCAGCAGCGTAGCCACAGACTATGGCTACACCTTC. The full variable domain, with the rest looked up from reference TRBV9 and TRBJ1-2, is DSGVTQTPKHLITATGQRVTLRCSPRSGDLSVYWYQQSLDQGLQFLIQYYNGEERAKGNILERFSAQQFPDLHSELNLSSLELGDSALYFCASSVATDYGYTFGSGTRLTVV.